The sequence of this T cell receptor beta chain was determined in a study of T cell responses to AZD1222 COVID-19 vaccine. Here immunoSEQ multiplex PCR was the method, and the copy in TCRdb shows in-frame clones only, minus some. The sample holds roughly 81,000 clones, approximately 88% seen once. Germline CDR1 LGHNA, CDR2 YNFKEQ. The junction had 7 bases not matched to a gene; V was cut back by 3 bases and J by 2 bases. This CDR3 has 17 residues. The rearrangement links TRBV4-2 to TRBJ2-3; TRBD2 aligns across 11 bases. The source of this sequence is an adult in good health. This sample comprised peripheral blood, obtained on day 0 of AZD1222 vaccination. The CDR3 region has the DNA TGTGCCAGCAGCCAGCAGCTAGCGGGAGGTTCCACAGATACGCAGTATTTT. Encoded protein: CASSQQLAGGSTDTQYF.